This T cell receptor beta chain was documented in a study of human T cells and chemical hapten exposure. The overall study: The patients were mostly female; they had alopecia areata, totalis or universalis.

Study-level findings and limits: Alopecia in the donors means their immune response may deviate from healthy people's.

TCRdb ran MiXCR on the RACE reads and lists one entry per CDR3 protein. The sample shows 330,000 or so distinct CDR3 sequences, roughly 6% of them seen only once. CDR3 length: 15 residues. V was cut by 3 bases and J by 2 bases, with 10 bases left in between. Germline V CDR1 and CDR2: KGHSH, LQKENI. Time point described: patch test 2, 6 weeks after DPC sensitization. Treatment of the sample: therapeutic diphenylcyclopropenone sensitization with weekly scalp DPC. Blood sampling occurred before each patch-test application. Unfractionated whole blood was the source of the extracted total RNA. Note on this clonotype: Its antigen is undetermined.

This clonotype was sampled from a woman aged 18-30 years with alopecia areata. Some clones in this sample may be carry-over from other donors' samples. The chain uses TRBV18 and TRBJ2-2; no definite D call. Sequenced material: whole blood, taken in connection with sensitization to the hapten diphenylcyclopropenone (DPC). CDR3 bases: TGTGCCAGCTCACCGCTCAACAGCAACACCGGGGAGCTGTTTTTT. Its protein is CASSPLNSNTGELFF.